This TCR beta chain is from a study of OX40 agonist ivuxolimab in advanced cancers. In the study overall: A history of anti-PD-1, anti-PD-L1 or anti-CTLA-4 therapy was acceptable, and approximately 40% had some.

Sequencing was performed with immunoSEQ multiplex PCR; in TCRdb, only in-frame clones are kept and a portion is missing. The table shows 43,000 or so clones, with 87% occurring only once. The CDR3 is 16 amino acids. With V trimmed by 5 bases and J by 6 bases, 10 bases remained unmatched. Germline V CDR1 and CDR2: SGHAT, FQNNGV. The source was CD4+ or CD8+ T cells sorted from blood, collected in a trial of the OX40 agonist ivuxolimab. The V call is TRBV11-2, the J call TRBJ2-5, with TRBD1 matching over 12 bases. The origin of this receptor is an adult with an advanced solid tumor such as melanoma, head and neck, liver or kidney cancer. Here the CDR3 reads CASSPAGTGGIKTQYF. Here the CDR3 DNA reads TGTGCCAGCAGCCCAGCCGGGACAGGGGGCATTAAGACCCAGTACTTC.